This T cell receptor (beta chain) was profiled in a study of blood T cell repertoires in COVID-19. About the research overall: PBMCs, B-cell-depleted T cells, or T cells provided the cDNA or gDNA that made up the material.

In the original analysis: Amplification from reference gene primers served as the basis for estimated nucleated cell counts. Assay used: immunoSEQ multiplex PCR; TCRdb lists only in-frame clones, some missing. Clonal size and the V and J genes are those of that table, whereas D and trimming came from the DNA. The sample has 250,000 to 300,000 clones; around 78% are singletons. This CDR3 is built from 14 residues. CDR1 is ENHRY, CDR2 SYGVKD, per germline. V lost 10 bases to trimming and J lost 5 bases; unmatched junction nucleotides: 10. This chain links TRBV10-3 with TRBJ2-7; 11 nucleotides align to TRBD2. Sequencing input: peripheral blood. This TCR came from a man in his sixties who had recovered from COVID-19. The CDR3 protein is CATHTSGSSHEQYF. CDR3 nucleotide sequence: TGTGCCACCCATACTAGCGGGAGTTCCCACGAGCAGTACTTC.